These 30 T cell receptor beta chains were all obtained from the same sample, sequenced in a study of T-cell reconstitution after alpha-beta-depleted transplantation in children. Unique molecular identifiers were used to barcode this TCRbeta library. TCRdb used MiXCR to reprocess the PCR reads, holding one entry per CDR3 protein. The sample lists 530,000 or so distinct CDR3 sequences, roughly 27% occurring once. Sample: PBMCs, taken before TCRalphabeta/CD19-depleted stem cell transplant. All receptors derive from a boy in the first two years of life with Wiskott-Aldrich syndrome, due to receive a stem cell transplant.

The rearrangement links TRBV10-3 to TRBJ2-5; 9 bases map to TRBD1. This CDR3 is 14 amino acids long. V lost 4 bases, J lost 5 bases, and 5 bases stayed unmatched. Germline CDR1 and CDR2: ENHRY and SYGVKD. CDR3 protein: CAISATGGSETQYF. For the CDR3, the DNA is TGTGCCATCAGTGCAACAGGGGGCTCGGAGACCCAGTACTTC.

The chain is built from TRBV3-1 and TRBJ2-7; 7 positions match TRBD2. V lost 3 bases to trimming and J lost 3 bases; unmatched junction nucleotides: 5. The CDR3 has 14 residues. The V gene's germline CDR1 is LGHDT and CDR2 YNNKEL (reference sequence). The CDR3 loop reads CASSQVAGVYEQYF. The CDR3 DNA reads TGTGCCAGCAGCCAGGTAGCGGGCGTCTACGAGCAGTACTTC.

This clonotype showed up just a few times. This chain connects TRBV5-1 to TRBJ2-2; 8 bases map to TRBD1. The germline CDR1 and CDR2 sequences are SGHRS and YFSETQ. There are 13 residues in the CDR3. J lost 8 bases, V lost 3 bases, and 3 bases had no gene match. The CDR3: CASSSTGGGELFF. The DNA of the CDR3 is TGCGCCAGCAGCTCTACAGGGGGTGGGGAGCTGTTTTTT.

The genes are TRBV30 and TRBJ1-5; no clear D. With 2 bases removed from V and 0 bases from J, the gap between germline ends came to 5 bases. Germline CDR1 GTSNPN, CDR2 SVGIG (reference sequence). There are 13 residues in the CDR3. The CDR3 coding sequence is TGTGCCTGGAGTCGTAATAGCAATCAGCCCCAGCATTTT. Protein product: CAWSRNSNQPQHF.

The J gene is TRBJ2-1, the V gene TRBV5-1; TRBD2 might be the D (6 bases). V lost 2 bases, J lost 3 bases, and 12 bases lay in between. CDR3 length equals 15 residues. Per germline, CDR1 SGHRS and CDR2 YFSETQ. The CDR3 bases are TGCGCCAGCAGCTTAGAATCTAGCGTCTACAATGAGCAGTTCTTC. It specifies CASSLESSVYNEQFF.

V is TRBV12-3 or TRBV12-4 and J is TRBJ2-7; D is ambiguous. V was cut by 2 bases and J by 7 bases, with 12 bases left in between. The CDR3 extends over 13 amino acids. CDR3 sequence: CASSLSGKKEQYF. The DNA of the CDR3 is TGTGCCAGCAGTTTAAGTGGGAAGAAGGAGCAGTACTTC.

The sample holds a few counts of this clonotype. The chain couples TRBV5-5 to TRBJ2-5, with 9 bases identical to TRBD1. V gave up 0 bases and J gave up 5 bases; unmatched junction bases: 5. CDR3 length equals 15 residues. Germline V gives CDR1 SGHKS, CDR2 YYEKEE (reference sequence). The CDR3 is CASSLERTGDETQYF. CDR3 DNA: TGTGCCAGCAGCTTGGAAAGGACAGGGGACGAGACCCAGTACTTC.

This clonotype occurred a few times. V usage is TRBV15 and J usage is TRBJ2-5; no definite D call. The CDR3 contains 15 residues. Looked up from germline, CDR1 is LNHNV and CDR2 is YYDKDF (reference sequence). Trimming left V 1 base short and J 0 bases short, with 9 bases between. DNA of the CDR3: TGTGCCACCAGCAGAGGATTAGGGAACCAAGAGACCCAGTACTTC. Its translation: CATSRGLGNQETQYF.

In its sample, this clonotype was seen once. This CDR3 is CASSSYWGQEARSEKLFF. CDR3 nucleotides: TGTGCCAGCAGCTCATACTGGGGACAGGAGGCAAGAAGTGAAAAACTGTTTTTT. The chain recombines TRBV11-2 with TRBJ1-4; 8 nucleotides match TRBD1. The CDR3 consists of 18 residues. With V trimmed by 4 bases and J by 7 bases, 17 bases remained unmatched. Germline lookup yields CDR1 SGHAT and CDR2 FQNNGV.

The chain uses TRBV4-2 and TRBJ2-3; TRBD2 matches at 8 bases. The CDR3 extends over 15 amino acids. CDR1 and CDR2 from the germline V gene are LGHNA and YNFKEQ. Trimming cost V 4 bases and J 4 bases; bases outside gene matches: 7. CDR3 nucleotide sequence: TGTGCCAGCAGCCTACTCCCGGGAGGGCCAGATACGCAGTATTTT. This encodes CASSLLPGGPDTQYF.

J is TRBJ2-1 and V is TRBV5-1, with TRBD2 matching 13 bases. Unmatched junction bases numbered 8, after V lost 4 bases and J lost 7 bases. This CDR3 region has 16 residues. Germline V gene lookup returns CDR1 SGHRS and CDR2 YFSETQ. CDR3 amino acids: CASSGQGLAGINEQFF. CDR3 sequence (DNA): TGCGCCAGCAGCGGCCAGGGACTAGCGGGGATAAATGAGCAGTTCTTC.

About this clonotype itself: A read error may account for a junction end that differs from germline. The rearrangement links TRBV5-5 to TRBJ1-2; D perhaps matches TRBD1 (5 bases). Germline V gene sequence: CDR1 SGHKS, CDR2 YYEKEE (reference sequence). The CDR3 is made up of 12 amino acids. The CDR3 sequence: CASSQIAGLQLF. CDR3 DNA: TGTGCCAGCAGCCAAATTGCGGGGCTCCAACTCTTC.

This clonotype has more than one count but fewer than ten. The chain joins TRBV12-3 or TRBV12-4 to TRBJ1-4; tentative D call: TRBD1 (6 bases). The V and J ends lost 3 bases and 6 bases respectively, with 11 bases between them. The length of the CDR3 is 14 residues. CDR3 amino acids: CASSFSGAYEKLFF. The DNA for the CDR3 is TGTGCCAGCAGTTTTTCGGGGGCCTATGAAAAACTGTTTTTT.

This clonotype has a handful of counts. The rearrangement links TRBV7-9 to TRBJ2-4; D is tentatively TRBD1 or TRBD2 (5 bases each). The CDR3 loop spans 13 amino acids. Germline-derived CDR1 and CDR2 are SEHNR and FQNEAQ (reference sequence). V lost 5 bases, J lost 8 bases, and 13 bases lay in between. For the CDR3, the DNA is TGTGCCAGCAGCCCGGGACGGTTCGACATTCAGTACTTC. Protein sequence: CASSPGRFDIQYF.

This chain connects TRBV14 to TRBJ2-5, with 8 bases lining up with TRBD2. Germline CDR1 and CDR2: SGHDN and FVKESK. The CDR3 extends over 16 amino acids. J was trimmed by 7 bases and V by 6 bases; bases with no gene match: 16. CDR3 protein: CASSTSTSGPSGTQYF. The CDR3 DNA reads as TGTGCCAGCAGTACATCAACTAGCGGTCCATCGGGGACCCAGTACTTC.

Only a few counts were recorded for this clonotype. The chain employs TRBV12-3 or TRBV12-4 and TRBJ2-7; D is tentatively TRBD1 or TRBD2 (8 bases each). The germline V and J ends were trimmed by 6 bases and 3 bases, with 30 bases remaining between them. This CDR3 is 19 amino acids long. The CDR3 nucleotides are TGTGCCAGCAGGGGATTAGGGTACAGGGGGACTAGGGTCGTCTACGAGCAGTACTTC. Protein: CASRGLGYRGTRVVYEQYF.

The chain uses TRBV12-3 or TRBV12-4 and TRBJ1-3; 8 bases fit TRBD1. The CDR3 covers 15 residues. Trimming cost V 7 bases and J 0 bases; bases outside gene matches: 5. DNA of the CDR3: TGTGCCAGCACCCACGGACAGGGCTCTGGAAACACCATATATTTT. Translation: CASTHGQGSGNTIYF.

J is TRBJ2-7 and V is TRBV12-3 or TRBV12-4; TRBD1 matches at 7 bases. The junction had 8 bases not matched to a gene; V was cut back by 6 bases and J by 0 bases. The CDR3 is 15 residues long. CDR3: CASSSDRETSYEQYF. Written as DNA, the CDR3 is TGTGCCAGCAGCTCCGACAGGGAGACCTCCTACGAGCAGTACTTC.

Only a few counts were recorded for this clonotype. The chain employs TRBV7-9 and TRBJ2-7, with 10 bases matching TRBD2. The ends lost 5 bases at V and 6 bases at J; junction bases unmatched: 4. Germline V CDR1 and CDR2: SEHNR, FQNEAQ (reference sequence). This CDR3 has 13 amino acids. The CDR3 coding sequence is TGTGCCAGCAGCAAGGTAGCGGGAGGCGAGCAGTACTTC. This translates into CASSKVAGGEQYF.

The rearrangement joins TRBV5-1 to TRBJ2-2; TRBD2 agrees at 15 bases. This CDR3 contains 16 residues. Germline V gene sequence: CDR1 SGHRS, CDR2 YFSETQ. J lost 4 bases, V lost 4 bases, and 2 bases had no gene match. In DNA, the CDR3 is TGCGCCAGCAGCCGGACTAGCGGGAGGGGCACCGGGGAGCTGTTTTTT. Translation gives CASSRTSGRGTGELFF.

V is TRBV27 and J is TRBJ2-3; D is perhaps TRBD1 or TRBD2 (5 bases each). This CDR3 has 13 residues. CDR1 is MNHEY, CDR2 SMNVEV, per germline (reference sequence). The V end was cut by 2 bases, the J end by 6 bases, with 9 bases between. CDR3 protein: CASSLRWGDTQYF. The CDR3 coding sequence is TGTGCCAGCAGTTTAAGGTGGGGGGATACGCAGTATTTT.

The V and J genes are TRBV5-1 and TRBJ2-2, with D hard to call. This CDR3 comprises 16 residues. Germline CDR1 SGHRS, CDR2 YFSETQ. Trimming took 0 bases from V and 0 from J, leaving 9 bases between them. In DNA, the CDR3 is TGCGCCAGCAGCTTGGTGGGCTTGCCGAACACCGGGGAGCTGTTTTTT. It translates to CASSLVGLPNTGELFF.

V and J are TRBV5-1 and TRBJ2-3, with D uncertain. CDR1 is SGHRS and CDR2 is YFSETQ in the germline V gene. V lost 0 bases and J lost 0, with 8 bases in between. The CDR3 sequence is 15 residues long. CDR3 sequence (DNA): TGCGCCAGCAGCTTGGTGTCAGCTAGCACAGATACGCAGTATTTT. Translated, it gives CASSLVSASTDTQYF.

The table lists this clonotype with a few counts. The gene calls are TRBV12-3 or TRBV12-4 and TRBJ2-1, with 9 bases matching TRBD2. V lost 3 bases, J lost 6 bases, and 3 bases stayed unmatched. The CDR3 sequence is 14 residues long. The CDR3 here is CASSFLAGSNEQFF. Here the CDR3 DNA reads TGTGCCAGCAGTTTCCTAGCGGGGTCCAATGAGCAGTTCTTC.

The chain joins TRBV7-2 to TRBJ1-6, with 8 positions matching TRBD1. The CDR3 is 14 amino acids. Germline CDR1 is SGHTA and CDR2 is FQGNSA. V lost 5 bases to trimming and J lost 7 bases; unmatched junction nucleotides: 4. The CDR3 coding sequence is TGTGCCAGCAGCCAGTGGACAGGGAATTCACCCCTCCACTTT. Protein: CASSQWTGNSPLHF.

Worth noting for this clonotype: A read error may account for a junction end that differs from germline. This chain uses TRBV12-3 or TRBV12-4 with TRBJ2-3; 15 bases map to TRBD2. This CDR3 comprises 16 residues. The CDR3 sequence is CASSLGPGLAGGRQLF. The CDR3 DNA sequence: TGTGCCAGCAGTTTAGGGCCGGGACTAGCGGGAGGTAGACAGCTGTTT.

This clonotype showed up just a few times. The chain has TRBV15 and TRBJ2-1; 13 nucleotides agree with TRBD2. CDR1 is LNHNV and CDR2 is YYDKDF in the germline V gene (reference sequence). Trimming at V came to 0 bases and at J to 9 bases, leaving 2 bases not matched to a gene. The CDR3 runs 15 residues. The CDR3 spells CATSRDRLAGGEQFF. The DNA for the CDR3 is TGTGCCACCAGCAGAGATCGACTAGCGGGAGGTGAGCAGTTCTTC.

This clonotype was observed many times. CDR3: CASSPLSGANVLTF. The CDR3, as DNA: TGTGCCAGCAGTCCCCTCTCTGGGGCCAACGTCCTGACTTTC. The chain carries TRBV18 and TRBJ2-6; D uncertain. V shed 8 bases and J shed 0 bases, with 8 bases lying between them. CDR3 length: 14 amino acids. The germline gives CDR1 KGHSH, CDR2 LQKENI.

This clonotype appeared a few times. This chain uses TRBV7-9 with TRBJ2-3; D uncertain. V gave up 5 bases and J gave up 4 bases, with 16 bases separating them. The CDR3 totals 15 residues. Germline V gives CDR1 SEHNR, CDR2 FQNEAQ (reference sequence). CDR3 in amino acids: CASSTHSPQADTQYF. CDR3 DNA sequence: TGTGCCAGCAGCACGCACTCGCCCCAGGCAGATACGCAGTATTTT. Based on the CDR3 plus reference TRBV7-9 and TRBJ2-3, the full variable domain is DTGVSQNPRHKITKRGQNVTFRCDPISEHNRLYWYRQTLGQGPEFLTYFQNEAQLEKSRLLSDRFSAERPKGSFSTLEIQRTEQGDSAMYLCASSTHSPQADTQYFGPGTRLTVL.

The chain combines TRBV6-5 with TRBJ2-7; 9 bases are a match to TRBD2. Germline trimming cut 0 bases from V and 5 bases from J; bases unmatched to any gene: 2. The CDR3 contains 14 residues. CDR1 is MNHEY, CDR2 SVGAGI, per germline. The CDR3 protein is CASSYSGLAHEQYF. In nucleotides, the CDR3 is TGTGCCAGCAGTTACTCGGGACTAGCTCACGAGCAGTACTTC.